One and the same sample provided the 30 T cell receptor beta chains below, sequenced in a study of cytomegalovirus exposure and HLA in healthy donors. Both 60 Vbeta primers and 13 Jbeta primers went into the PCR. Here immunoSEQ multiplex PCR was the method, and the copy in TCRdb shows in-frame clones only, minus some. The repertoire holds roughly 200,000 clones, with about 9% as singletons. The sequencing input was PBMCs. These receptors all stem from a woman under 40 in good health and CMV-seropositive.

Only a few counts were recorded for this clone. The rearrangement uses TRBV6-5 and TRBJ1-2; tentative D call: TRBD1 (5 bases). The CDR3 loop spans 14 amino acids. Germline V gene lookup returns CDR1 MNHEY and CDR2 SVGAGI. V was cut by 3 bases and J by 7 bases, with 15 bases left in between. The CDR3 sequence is CASSYKGLWVGYTF. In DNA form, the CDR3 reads TGTGCCAGCAGTTATAAGGGGTTGTGGGTTGGCTACACCTTC.

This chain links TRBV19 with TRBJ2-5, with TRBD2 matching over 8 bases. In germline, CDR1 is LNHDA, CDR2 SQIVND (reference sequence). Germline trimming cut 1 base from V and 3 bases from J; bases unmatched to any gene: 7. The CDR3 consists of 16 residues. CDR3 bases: TGTGCCAGTAGTATAGCGGGGGGGTATATAAAAGAGACCCAGTACTTC. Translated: CASSIAGGYIKETQYF. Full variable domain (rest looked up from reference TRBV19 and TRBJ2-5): DGGITQSPKYLFRKEGQNVTLSCEQNLNHDAMYWYRQDPGQGLRLIYYSQIVNDFQKGDIAEGYSVSREKKESFPLTVTSAQKNPTAFYLCASSIAGGYIKETQYFGPGTRLLVL.

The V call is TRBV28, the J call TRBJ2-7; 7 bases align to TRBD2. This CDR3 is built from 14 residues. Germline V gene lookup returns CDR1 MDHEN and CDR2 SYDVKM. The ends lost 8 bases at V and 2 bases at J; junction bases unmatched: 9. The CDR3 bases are TGTGCCAGCGCCGGGGCTAGCGGAGCCTACGAGCAGTACTTC. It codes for CASAGASGAYEQYF.

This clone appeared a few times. This chain's CDR3 is CASSRTGWEFTEAFF. DNA of the CDR3: TGTGCCAGCAGTCGGACAGGGTGGGAGTTCACTGAAGCTTTCTTT. The V gene is TRBV27, the J gene TRBJ1-1, with 8 bases that match TRBD1. Germline V gives CDR1 MNHEY, CDR2 SMNVEV (reference sequence). The V gene end was trimmed by 5 bases and the J gene end by 4 bases; junction bases not matched to a gene: 9. CDR3 length: 15 amino acids.

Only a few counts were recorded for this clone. CDR3 sequence reads: CASSITSGLFNEQFF. CDR3 DNA sequence: TGCGCCAGCAGCATCACTAGCGGGCTATTCAATGAGCAGTTCTTC. V usage is TRBV5-1 and J usage is TRBJ2-1; 9 bases are a match to TRBD2. In germline, CDR1 is SGHRS, CDR2 YFSETQ. The CDR3 is 15 residues long. The V gene end was trimmed by 4 bases and the J gene end by 6 bases; junction bases not matched to a gene: 8.

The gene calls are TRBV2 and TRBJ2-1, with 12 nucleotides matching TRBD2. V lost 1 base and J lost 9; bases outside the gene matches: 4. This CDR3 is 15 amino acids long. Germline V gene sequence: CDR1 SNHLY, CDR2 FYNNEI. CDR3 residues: CASSEGLAGEAEQFF. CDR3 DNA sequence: TGTGCCAGCAGTGAAGGACTAGCGGGAGAGGCTGAGCAGTTCTTC.

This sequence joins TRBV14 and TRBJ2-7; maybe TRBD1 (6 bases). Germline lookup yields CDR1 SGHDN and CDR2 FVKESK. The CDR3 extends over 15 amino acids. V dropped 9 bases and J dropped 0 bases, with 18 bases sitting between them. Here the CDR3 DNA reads TGTGCCAGTTCGGCGTTGGACAGCTACTCCTACGAGCAGTACTTC. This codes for CASSALDSYSYEQYF.

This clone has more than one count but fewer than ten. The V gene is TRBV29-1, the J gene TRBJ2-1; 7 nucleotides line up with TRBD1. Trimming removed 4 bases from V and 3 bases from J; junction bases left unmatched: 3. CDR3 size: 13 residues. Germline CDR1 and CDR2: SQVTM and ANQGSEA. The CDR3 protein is CSVVGGLYNEQFF. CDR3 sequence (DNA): TGCAGCGTTGTAGGGGGCCTCTACAATGAGCAGTTCTTC.

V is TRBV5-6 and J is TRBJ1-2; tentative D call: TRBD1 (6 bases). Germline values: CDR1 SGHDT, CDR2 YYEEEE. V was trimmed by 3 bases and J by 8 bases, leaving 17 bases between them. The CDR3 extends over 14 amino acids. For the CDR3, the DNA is TGTGCCAGCAGCTCCACAGGGTCAACGTGGGGCTACACCTTC. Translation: CASSSTGSTWGYTF.

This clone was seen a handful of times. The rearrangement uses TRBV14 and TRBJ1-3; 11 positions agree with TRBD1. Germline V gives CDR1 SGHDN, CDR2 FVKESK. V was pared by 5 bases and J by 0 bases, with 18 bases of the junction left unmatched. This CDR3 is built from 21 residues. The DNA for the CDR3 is TGTGCCAGCAGCGGTCGAACTCCAACCGGGACAGGGGGAATCTCTGGAAACACCATATATTTT. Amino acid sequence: CASSGRTPTGTGGISGNTIYF. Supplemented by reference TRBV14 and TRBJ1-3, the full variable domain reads EAGVTQFPSHSVIEKGQTVTLRCDPISGHDNLYWYRRVMGKEIKFLLHFVKESKQDESGMPNNRFLAERTGGTYSTLKVQPAELEDSGVYFCASSGRTPTGTGGISGNTIYFGEGSWLTVV.

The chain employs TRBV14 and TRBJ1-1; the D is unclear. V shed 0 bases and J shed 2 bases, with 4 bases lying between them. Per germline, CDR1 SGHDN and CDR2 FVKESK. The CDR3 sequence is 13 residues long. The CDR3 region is CASSQDTNTEAFF. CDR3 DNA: TGTGCCAGCAGCCAAGATACTAACACTGAAGCTTTCTTT.

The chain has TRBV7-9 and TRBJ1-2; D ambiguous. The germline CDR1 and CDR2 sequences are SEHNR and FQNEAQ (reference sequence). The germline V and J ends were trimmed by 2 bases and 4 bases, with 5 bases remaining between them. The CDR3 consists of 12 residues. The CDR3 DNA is TGTGCCAGCAGCTTAAATCTCTATGGCTACACCTTC. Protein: CASSLNLYGYTF.

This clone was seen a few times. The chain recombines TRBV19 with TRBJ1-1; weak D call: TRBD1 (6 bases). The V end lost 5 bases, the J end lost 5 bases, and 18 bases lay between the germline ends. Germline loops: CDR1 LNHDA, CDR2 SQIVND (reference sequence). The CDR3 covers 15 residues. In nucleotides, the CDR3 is TGTGCCAGTAGTTCGGGACGGACAGCCGGGACTGAAGCTTTCTTT. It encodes CASSSGRTAGTEAFF. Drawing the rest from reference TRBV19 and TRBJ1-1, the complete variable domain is DGGITQSPKYLFRKEGQNVTLSCEQNLNHDAMYWYRQDPGQGLRLIYYSQIVNDFQKGDIAEGYSVSREKKESFPLTVTSAQKNPTAFYLCASSSGRTAGTEAFFGQGTRLTVV.

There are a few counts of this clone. CDR3 residues: CASSPTLDGSGGYTF. The DNA for the CDR3 is TGTGCCAGCTCACCTACCCTGGACGGCAGCGGTGGCTACACCTTC. This chain joins TRBV18 and TRBJ1-2; D ambiguous. The V end lost 3 bases, the J end lost 7 bases, and 18 bases lay between the germline ends. CDR3 length: 15 amino acids. Germline CDR1 and CDR2: KGHSH and LQKENI. The entire variable domain, with the rest obtained from reference TRBV18 and TRBJ1-2, is as follows: NAGVMQNPRHLVRRRGQEARLRCSPMKGHSHVYWYRQLPEEGLKFMVYLQKENIIDESGMPKERFSAEFPKEGPSILRIQQVVRGDSAAYFCASSPTLDGSGGYTFGSGTRLTVV.

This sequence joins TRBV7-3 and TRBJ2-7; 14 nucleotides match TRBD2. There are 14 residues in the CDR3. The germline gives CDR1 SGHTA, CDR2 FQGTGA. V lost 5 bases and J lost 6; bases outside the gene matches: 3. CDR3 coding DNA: TGTGCCAGCAGCCAAGGACTAGCGGGGGGCGAGCAGTACTTC. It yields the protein CASSQGLAGGEQYF.

CDR3 in DNA: TGTGCCAGCAGCATCAGGAAGGGGGAAGATACGCAGTATTTT. Translating it yields CASSIRKGEDTQYF. This rearrangement joins TRBV5-5 to TRBJ2-3; a possible D gene is TRBD1 (6 bases). This CDR3 region has 14 residues. Looked up from germline, CDR1 is SGHKS and CDR2 is YYEKEE (reference sequence). Trimming pared 4 bases from V and 5 bases from J, leaving 14 bases between.

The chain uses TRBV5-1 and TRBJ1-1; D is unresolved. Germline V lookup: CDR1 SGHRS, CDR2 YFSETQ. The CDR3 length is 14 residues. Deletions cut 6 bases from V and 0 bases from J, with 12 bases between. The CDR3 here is CASTEQSMNTEAFF. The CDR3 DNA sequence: TGCGCCAGCACCGAACAGAGCATGAACACTGAAGCTTTCTTT.

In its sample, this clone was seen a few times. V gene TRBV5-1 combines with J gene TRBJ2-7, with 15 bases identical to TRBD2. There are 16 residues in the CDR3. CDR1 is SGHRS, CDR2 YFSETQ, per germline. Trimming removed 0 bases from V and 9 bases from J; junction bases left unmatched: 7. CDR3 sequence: CASSLEGTSGRWVQYF. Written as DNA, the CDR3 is TGCGCCAGCAGCTTGGAGGGGACTAGCGGGAGGTGGGTGCAGTACTTC. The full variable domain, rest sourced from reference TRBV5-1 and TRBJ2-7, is KAGVTQTPRYLIKTRGQQVTLSCSPISGHRSVSWYQQTPGQGLQFLFEYFSETQRNKGNFPGRFSGRQFSNSRSEMNVSTLELGDSALYLCASSLEGTSGRWVQYFGPGTRLTVT.

CDR3 region: CASSQDSSSVDQPQHF. The CDR3 DNA follows: TGTGCCAGCAGCCAAGATTCGTCGTCAGTCGATCAGCCCCAGCATTTT. The chain is built from TRBV4-2 and TRBJ1-5; D remains ambiguous. CDR3 length: 16 residues. CDR1 is LGHNA, CDR2 YNFKEQ, per germline. Trimming cost V 0 bases and J 5 bases, with 14 bases left between them.

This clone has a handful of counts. The CDR3 DNA reads TGTGCCAGCAGTTTCCCTCCCTACGACACGGGGGGCTACACCTTC. Amino acid sequence: CASSFPPYDTGGYTF. This sequence joins TRBV27 and TRBJ1-2; D ambiguous. The germline gives CDR1 MNHEY, CDR2 SMNVEV (reference sequence). With 3 bases removed from V and 8 bases from J, the gap between germline ends came to 19 bases. The CDR3 is made up of 15 amino acids.

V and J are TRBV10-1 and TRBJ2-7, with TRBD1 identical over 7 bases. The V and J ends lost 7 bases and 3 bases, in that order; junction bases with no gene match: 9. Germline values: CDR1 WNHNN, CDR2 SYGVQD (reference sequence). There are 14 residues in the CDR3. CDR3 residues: CASIRDRDFYEQYF. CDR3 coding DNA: TGCGCCAGCATAAGGGACAGAGACTTCTACGAGCAGTACTTC.

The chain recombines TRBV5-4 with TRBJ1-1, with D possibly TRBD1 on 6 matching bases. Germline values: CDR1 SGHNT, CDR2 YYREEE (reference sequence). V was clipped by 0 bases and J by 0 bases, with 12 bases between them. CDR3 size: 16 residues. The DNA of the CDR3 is TGTGCCAGCAGCTTGGGGGGTAGGGACATGAACACTGAAGCTTTCTTT. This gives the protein CASSLGGRDMNTEAFF.

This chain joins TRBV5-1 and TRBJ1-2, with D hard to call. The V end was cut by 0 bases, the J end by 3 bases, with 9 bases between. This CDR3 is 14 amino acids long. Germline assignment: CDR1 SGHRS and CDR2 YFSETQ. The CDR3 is CASSLDVSDYGYTF. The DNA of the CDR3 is TGCGCCAGCAGCTTGGACGTGAGTGACTATGGCTACACCTTC.

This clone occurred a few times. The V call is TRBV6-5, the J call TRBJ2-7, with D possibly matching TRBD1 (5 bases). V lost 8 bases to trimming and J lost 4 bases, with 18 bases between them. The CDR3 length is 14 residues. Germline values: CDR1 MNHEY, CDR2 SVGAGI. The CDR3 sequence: CASGADLQGYEQYF. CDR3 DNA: TGTGCCAGCGGGGCGGATCTTCAGGGTTACGAGCAGTACTTC.

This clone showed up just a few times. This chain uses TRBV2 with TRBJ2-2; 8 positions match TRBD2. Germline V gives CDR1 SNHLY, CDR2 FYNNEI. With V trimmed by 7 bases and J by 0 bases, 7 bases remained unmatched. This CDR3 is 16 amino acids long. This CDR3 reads CASTGSGGANTGELFF. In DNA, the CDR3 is TGTGCCAGCACCGGCAGCGGGGGCGCGAACACCGGGGAGCTGTTTTTT.

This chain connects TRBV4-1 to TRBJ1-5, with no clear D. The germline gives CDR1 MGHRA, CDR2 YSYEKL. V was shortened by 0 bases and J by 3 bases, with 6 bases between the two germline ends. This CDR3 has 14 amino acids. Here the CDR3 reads CASSQEQHNQPQHF. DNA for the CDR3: TGCGCCAGCAGCCAAGAACAGCACAATCAGCCCCAGCATTTT.

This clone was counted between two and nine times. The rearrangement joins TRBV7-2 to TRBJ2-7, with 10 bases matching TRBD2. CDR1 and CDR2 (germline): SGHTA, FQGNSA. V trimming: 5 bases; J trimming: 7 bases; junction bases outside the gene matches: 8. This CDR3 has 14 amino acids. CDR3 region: CASSPPSGSEEQYF. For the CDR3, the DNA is TGTGCCAGCAGCCCACCTAGCGGGAGTGAAGAGCAGTACTTC. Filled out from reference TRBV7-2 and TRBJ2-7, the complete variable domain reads GAGVSQSPSNKVTEKGKDVELRCDPISGHTALYWYRQSLGQGLEFLIYFQGNSAPDKSGLPSDRFSAERTGGSVSTLTIQRTQQEDSAVYLCASSPPSGSEEQYFGPGTRLTVT.

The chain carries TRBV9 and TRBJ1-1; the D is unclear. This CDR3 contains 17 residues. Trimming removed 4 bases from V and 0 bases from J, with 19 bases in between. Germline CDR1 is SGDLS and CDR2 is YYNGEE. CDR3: CASSTRSGGKLNTEAFF. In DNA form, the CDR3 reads TGTGCCAGCAGCACCCGATCTGGAGGAAAACTGAACACTGAAGCTTTCTTT.

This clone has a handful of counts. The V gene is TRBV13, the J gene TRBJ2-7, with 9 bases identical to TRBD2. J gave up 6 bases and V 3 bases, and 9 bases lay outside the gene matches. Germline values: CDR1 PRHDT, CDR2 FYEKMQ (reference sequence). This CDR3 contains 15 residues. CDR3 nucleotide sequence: TGTGCCAGCAGCTTTGGTAGCGGGAGTCCGCCCGAGCAGTACTTC. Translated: CASSFGSGSPPEQYF.

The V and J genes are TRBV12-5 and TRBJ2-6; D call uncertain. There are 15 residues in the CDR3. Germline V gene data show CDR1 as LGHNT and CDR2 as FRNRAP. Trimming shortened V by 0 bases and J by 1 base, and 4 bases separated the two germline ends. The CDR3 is CASGLVSSGANVLTF. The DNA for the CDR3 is TGTGCTAGTGGTTTGGTATCTTCTGGGGCCAACGTCCTGACTTTC.